This is a list of T cell receptor beta chains from one sample in a study of low-dose radiotherapy and immunotherapy resistance in tumors. In TCRdb, the reads were re-called with MiXCR into one record per CDR3 protein. Of under 95,000 distinct CDR3 sequences in the sample, less than 20% are singletons; the top ten hold roughly 1.4%. The sequencing used PBMCs, collected after low-dose radiotherapy plus immunotherapy. These receptors all come from a male donor with prostate cancer. Both conserved end residues are part of each CDR3. D genes are given only for firm matches. Size values are once, few and many counts, or a class for expanded clones, and some rows have none.

V gene: TRBV12-3/TRBV12-4
J gene: TRBJ1-1
clone size: many
D gene: -
CDR3 DNA: TGTGCCAGCAGGATTGGACGGATGAACACTGAAGCTTTCTTT
CDR3 protein: CASRIGRMNTEAFF

V gene: TRBV18
J gene: TRBJ2-5
clone size: many
D gene: TRBD2
CDR3 DNA: TGTGCCAGCTCAAGATCTCGAGCGGGAGGGCAAGAGACCCAGTACTTC
CDR3 protein: CASSRSRAGGQETQYF

V gene: TRBV4-1
J gene: TRBJ2-1
clone size: many
D gene: TRBD2
CDR3 DNA: TGCGCCAGCAGCTCCTCCGGGACTAGCGGGAAGGAGCAGTTCTTC
CDR3 protein: CASSSSGTSGKEQFF

V gene: TRBV7-2
J gene: TRBJ1-1
clone size: many
D gene: TRBD1
CDR3 DNA: TGTGCCAGCAGCTTCACCGGGACAGGTCGAATGGTAGGAAACACTGAAGCTTTCTTT
CDR3 protein: CASSFTGTGRMVGNTEAFF

V gene: TRBV14
J gene: TRBJ2-7
clone size: many
D gene: -
CDR3 DNA: TGTGCCAGCAGCCTTGGACCCGGAGCCTACGAGCAGTACTTC
CDR3 protein: CASSLGPGAYEQYF

V gene: TRBV28
J gene: TRBJ2-2
clone size: medium-sized
D gene: -
CDR3 DNA: TGTGCCAGCACCCTAGGTGGGGCGGACACCGGGGAGCTGTTTTTT
CDR3 protein: CASTLGGADTGELFF

V gene: TRBV6-2/TRBV6-3
J gene: TRBJ1-2
clone size: many
D gene: TRBD1
CDR3 DNA: TGTGCCAGCCGTCCGGACAGGGGATCGATTGGCTACACCTTC
CDR3 protein: CASRPDRGSIGYTF

V gene: TRBV11-3
J gene: TRBJ2-3
clone size: many
D gene: -
CDR3 DNA: TGTGCCAGCAGCTTAGGGTCTGGAGGGCCCACAGATACGCAGTATTTT
CDR3 protein: CASSLGSGGPTDTQYF

V gene: TRBV28
J gene: TRBJ2-3
clone size: many
D gene: TRBD1
CDR3 DNA: TGTGCCAGCAGACCTGACTCCGGGACAGGGACAGATACGCAGTATTTT
CDR3 protein: CASRPDSGTGTDTQYF

V gene: TRBV6-2/TRBV6-3
J gene: TRBJ2-1
clone size: many
D gene: TRBD2
CDR3 DNA: TGTGCCAGCAGTTCATCTAGCGGGAGGGCCGCGGGGAATGAGCAGTTCTTC
CDR3 protein: CASSSSSGRAAGNEQFF

V gene: TRBV29-1
J gene: TRBJ2-2
clone size: many
D gene: TRBD2
CDR3 DNA: TGCAGCGTGAAGGACGGGGGGTGGACCGGGGAGCTGTTTTTT
CDR3 protein: CSVKDGGWTGELFF

V gene: TRBV6-1
J gene: TRBJ2-3
clone size: many
D gene: -
CDR3 DNA: TGTGCCAGCAGTGTCAGAGCCGGGACTAGCACAGATACGCAGTATTTT
CDR3 protein: CASSVRAGTSTDTQYF

V gene: TRBV7-3
J gene: TRBJ2-5
clone size: many
D gene: -
CDR3 DNA: TGTGCCAGCAGCTCCGTACTGGGGGAGACCCAGTACTTC
CDR3 protein: CASSSVLGETQYF

V gene: TRBV3-1
J gene: TRBJ1-1
clone size: many
D gene: -
CDR3 DNA: TGTGCCAGCAGGACCGGCGGGAACACTGAAGCTTTCTTT
CDR3 protein: CASRTGGNTEAFF

V gene: TRBV9
J gene: TRBJ2-5
clone size: many
D gene: -
CDR3 DNA: TGTGCCAGCAGCGTCGGACCAGGGGTTCTAGAGACCCAGTACTTC
CDR3 protein: CASSVGPGVLETQYF

V gene: TRBV7-2
J gene: TRBJ2-3
clone size: many
D gene: TRBD2
CDR3 DNA: TGTGCCAGCAGCTTAGGGGGAGGGCCAGATACGCAGTATTTT
CDR3 protein: CASSLGGGPDTQYF

V gene: TRBV28
J gene: TRBJ2-5
clone size: many
D gene: -
CDR3 DNA: TGTGCCAGCAAGGGTGAGACCCAGTACTTC
CDR3 protein: CASKGETQYF

V gene: TRBV7-2
J gene: TRBJ1-1
clone size: many
D gene: TRBD1
CDR3 DNA: TGTGCCAGCAGTTCCAGACAGGGGTCGACTGAAGCTTTCTTT
CDR3 protein: CASSSRQGSTEAFF

V gene: TRBV7-9
J gene: TRBJ2-3
clone size: many
D gene: TRBD2
CDR3 DNA: TGTGCCAGCAGTATACTTGGGACTAGCACGCTCAGTACGCAGTATTTT
CDR3 protein: CASSILGTSTLSTQYF

V gene: TRBV6-2/TRBV6-3
J gene: TRBJ2-7
clone size: many
D gene: -
CDR3 DNA: TGTGCCAGCACCCTCGGAGGGCCCTACGAGCAGTACTTC
CDR3 protein: CASTLGGPYEQYF

V gene: TRBV27
J gene: TRBJ2-7
clone size: many
D gene: -
CDR3 DNA: TGTGCCAGCAGTACCTTAAACCGGGACAAAGATTTACGATGGTACTTC
CDR3 protein: CASSTLNRDKDLRWYF

V gene: TRBV5-1
J gene: TRBJ2-1
clone size: few
D gene: TRBD1
CDR3 DNA: TGCGCCAGCAGCTGGACCGGGACAGGGTCCGGTAATGAGCAGTTCTTC
CDR3 protein: CASSWTGTGSGNEQFF

V gene: TRBV7-3
J gene: TRBJ2-1
clone size: many
D gene: TRBD2
CDR3 DNA: TGTGCCAGCAGCCAGGATAGCGGGACAACCTACAATGAGCAGTTCTTC
CDR3 protein: CASSQDSGTTYNEQFF

V gene: TRBV9
J gene: TRBJ2-7
clone size: many
D gene: -
CDR3 DNA: TGTGCCAGCAGCCGGGACCCTAGCTCCTACGAGCAGTACTTC
CDR3 protein: CASSRDPSSYEQYF

V gene: TRBV13
J gene: TRBJ2-4
clone size: few
D gene: -
CDR3 DNA: TGTGCCAGCAGTGAAATTCGGGGGCTGGCCAAAAACATTCAGTACTTC
CDR3 protein: CASSEIRGLAKNIQYF

V gene: TRBV5-4
J gene: TRBJ2-5
clone size: many
D gene: -
CDR3 DNA: TGTGCCAGCAGCTTGCACCGTGGGGGAGTTGTGGGAGAGACCCAGTACTTC
CDR3 protein: CASSLHRGGVVGETQYF

V gene: TRBV10-3
J gene: TRBJ1-5
clone size: many
D gene: TRBD1
CDR3 DNA: TGTGCCATCAGTAAGGACAGGTCTAGCAATCAGCCCCAGCATTTT
CDR3 protein: CAISKDRSSNQPQHF

V gene: TRBV4-3
J gene: TRBJ2-1
clone size: many
D gene: TRBD2
CDR3 DNA: TGCGCCAGCAGCCAAGACCCTGGACTAGCGAACAATGAGCAGTTCTTC
CDR3 protein: CASSQDPGLANNEQFF

V gene: TRBV7-2
J gene: TRBJ2-2
clone size: many
D gene: TRBD2
CDR3 DNA: TGTGCCAGCAGCTTACCACCAGCGGGAGGACGGTCGGTGTTTTTT
CDR3 protein: CASSLPPAGGRSVFF

V gene: TRBV27
J gene: TRBJ2-2
clone size: many
D gene: TRBD1
CDR3 DNA: TGTGCCAGCAGTCTATGGACAGGGGGCGCAGGCACCGGGGAGCTGTTTTTT
CDR3 protein: CASSLWTGGAGTGELFF

V gene: TRBV6-1
J gene: TRBJ1-1
clone size: many
D gene: -
CDR3 DNA: TGTGCCAGCTTTTTGGGGGAGAACACTGAAGCTTTCTTT
CDR3 protein: CASFLGENTEAFF

V gene: TRBV12-3/TRBV12-4
J gene: TRBJ1-1
clone size: -
D gene: TRBD1
CDR3 DNA: TGTGCCAGCAGCCCGCAACAGGGGGCGACTGAAGCTTTCTTT
CDR3 protein: CASSPQQGATEAFF

V gene: TRBV30
J gene: TRBJ2-7
clone size: many
D gene: -
CDR3 DNA: TGTGCCTGGGGACAGCTCGGGGAGCAGTACTTC
CDR3 protein: CAWGQLGEQYF